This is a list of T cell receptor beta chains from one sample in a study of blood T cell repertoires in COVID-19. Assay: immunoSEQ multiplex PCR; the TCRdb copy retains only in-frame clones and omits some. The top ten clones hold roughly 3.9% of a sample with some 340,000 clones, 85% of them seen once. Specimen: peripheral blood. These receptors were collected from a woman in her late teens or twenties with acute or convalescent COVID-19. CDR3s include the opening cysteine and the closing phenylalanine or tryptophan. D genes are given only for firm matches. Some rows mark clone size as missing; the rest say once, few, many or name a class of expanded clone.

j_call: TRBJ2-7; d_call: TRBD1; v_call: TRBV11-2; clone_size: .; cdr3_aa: CASSHRGGTEPYEQYF; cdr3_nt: TGTGCCAGCAGCCATAGGGGTGGGACAGAGCCCTACGAGCAGTACTTC
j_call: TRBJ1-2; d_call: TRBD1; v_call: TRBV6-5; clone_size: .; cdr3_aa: CASSRQGADGGYTF; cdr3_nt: TGTGCCAGCAGTAGACAGGGGGCCGATGGTGGCTACACCTTC
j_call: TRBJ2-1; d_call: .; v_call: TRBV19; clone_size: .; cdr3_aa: CAIGDLNYNEQFF; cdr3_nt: TGTGCCATAGGGGACTTAAACTACAATGAGCAGTTCTTC
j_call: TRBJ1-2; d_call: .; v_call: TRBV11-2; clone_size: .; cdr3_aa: CASSLEWGGEDYGYTF; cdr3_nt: TGTGCCAGCAGCTTAGAGTGGGGGGGAGAAGACTATGGCTACACCTTC
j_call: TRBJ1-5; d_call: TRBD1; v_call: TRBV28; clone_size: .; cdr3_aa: CAITGTVSNQPQHF; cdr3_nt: TGTGCCATCACCGGGACAGTTAGCAATCAGCCCCAGCATTTT
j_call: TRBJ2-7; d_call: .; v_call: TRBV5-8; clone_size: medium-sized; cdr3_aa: CASSQSYEQYF; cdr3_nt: TGTGCCAGCTCCCAGTCCTACGAGCAGTACTTC
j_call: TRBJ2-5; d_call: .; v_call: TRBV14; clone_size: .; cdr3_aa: CASSHGGGQYQETQYF; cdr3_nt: TGTGCCAGCAGCCACGGTGGGGGCCAGTACCAAGAGACCCAGTACTTC
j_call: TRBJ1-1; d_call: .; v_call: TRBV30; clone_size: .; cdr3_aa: CAWNGRAETEAFF; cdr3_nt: TGTGCCTGGAATGGGAGGGCAGAAACTGAAGCTTTCTTT
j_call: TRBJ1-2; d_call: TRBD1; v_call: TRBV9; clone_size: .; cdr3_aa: CASGLRSRDSTYGYTF; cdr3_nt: TGTGCCAGCGGCCTTCGGTCCCGGGACAGCACCTATGGCTACACCTTC
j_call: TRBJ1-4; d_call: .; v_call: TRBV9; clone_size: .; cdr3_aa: CASSRRGWLANEKLFF; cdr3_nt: TGTGCCAGCAGCCGGCGGGGATGGCTGGCTAATGAAAAACTGTTTTTT
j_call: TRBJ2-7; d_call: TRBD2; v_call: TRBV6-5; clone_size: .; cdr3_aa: CASSHGGTNSYEQYF; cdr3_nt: TGTGCCAGCAGCCACGGGGGGACCAACTCCTACGAGCAGTACTTC
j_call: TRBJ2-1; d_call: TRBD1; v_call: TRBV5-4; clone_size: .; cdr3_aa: CASSYWTGNNEQFF; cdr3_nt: TGTGCCAGCAGCTACTGGACAGGAAACAATGAGCAGTTCTTC
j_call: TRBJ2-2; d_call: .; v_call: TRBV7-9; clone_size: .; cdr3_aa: CASRRSRDTGELFF; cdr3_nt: TGTGCCAGCAGGCGGAGCCGCGACACCGGGGAGCTGTTTTTT
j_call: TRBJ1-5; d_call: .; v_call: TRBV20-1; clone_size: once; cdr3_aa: CSASMFEEPQHF; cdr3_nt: TGCAGTGCTAGTATGTTTGAGGAGCCCCAGCATTTT
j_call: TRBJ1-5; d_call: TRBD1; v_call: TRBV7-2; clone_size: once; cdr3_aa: CASSSFGTEPQHF; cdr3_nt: TGTGCCAGCAGCTCGTTCGGGACAGAGCCCCAGCATTTT
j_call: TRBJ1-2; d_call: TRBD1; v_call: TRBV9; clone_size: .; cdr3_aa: CASSVASLGQGDDGYTF; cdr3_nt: TGTGCCAGCAGCGTAGCTTCGTTGGGACAGGGGGACGACGGCTACACCTTC
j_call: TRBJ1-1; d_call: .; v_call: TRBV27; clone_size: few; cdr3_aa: CASIPLEGRVNTEAFF; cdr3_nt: TGTGCCAGCATCCCCTTGGAGGGCAGGGTGAACACTGAAGCTTTCTTT
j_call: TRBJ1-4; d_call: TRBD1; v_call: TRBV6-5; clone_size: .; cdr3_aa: CASSSQDRDNEKLFF; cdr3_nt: TGTGCCAGCAGTTCCCAGGACAGGGATAATGAAAAACTGTTTTTT
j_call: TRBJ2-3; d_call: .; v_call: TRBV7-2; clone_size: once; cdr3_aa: CASSLVLRNTQYF; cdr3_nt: TGTGCCAGCAGCTTAGTGTTGAGGAATACGCAGTATTTT
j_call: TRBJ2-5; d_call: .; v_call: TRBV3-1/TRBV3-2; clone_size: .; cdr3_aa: CASSQGVHGEGETQYF; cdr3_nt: TGTGCCAGCAGCCAAGGTGTGCACGGGGAAGGAGAGACCCAGTACTTC
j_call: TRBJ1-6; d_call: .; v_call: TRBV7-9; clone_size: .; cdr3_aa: CASSFGTINSPLHF; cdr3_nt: TGTGCCAGCAGCTTTGGGACTATTAATTCACCCCTCCACTTT
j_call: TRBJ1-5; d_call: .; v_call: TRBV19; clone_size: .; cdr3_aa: CASSINSYSNQPQHF; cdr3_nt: TGTGCCAGTAGTATCAATAGCTATAGCAATCAGCCCCAGCATTTT
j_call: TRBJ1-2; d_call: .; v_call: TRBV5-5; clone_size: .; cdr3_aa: CASSAGPMMGAVGYTF; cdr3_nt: TGTGCCAGCAGCGCCGGGCCGATGATGGGGGCGGTGGGCTACACCTTC
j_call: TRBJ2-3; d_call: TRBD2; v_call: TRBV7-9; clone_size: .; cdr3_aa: CASSHFGLAGLEDTQYF; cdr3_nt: TGTGCCAGCAGCCACTTTGGACTAGCGGGTTTAGAAGATACGCAGTATTTT
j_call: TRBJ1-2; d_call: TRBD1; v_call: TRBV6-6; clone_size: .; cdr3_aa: CASSYAGGIGYTF; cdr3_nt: TGTGCCAGCAGTTACGCAGGGGGTATTGGCTACACCTTC
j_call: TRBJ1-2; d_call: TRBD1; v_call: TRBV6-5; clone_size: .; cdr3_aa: CASSTRTGGAYGYTF; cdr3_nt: TGTGCCAGCAGTACCCGGACAGGGGGCGCCTATGGCTACACCTTC
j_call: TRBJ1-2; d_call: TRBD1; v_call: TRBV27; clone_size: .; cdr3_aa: CASSLTDRAGYTF; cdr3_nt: TGTGCCAGCAGTTTAACAGACAGGGCGGGCTACACCTTC